These T cell receptor beta chains were read from a single sample in a study of blood T cell repertoires in COVID-19. Assay used: immunoSEQ multiplex PCR; TCRdb lists only in-frame clones, some missing. The sample records 200,000 to 250,000 clones, approximately 90% being singletons. Sequenced sample: PBMCs or T cells enriched from blood (not recorded which). Source of these receptors: a woman aged 18 to 35 in a cohort exposed to, infected with or recovered from COVID-19 (not recorded which). Both conserved end residues are part of each CDR3.

J	V	CDR3
TRBJ1-1	TRBV3-1/TRBV3-2	CASSHRRRVTEAFF
TRBJ2-3	TRBV19	CASSGGSTQYF
TRBJ2-1	TRBV5-1	CASSLAAGAVNEQFF
TRBJ2-4	TRBV6-5	CATSQVGDSIQYF
TRBJ2-1	TRBV5-1	CASSTDRGPYNEQFF
TRBJ1-2	TRBV2	CASSELGGAGYTF
TRBJ1-1	TRBV28	CASSPSGTMNTEAFF
TRBJ2-5	TRBV13	CASSARALGGETQYF
TRBJ1-1	TRBV9	CASSGPGGTEAFF
TRBJ2-1	TRBV19	CASRGWTNEQFF
TRBJ2-7	TRBV6-4	CASSADREVSFGLSSGEQYF
TRBJ1-1	TRBV28	CASTPDRTNTEAFF
TRBJ2-7	TRBV7-8	CASSARVLATYEQYF
TRBJ2-1	TRBV29-1	CSVIRDTNNEQFF
TRBJ2-7	TRBV27	CASTLRQGAYEQYF
TRBJ1-5	TRBV7-9	CASSLSGYEDQPQHF